This T cell receptor beta chain appears in the sequencing data of a study of CD8+CD57+ T cells in acquired aplastic anemia. The wider study: DNA per sorted CD4+ or CD8+ sample ranged roughly 0.17 to 27.4 ug, averaging roughly 3.3 ug.

Study-wide points: Comparison of patients with controls identified about 30 shared CD8+ CDR3 sequences.

It was genomic DNA that served as the template for profiling TCR beta VDJ and CDR3. TCRdb processed the reads anew with MiXCR; each CDR3 protein has one entry. The sample includes around 150,000 distinct CDR3 sequences, 35% to 55% of them seen just once. Many counts were recorded for this clonotype. The antigen is undetermined. V was trimmed by 2 bases and J by 5 bases, leaving 10 bases between them. From germline, CDR1 is KGHSH and CDR2 LQKENI. The CDR3 is 13 residues long. The rearrangement uses TRBV18 and TRBJ2-7; maybe TRBD2 (6 bases). This sequence originates from a human donor in good health. Sequencing was performed on sorted CD4+, CD8+, or CD8+CD57+ T cells (not recorded which) from PBMCs. This chain's CDR3 is CASSPIADHEQYF. CDR3 bases: TGTGCCAGCTCACCAATAGCGGACCACGAGCAGTACTTC.